The 19 T cell receptor beta chains given below trace back to one sample, sequenced in a study of blood T cell repertoires in COVID-19. Clones were sequenced by immunoSEQ multiplex PCR, and TCRdb holds only the in-frame ones, with some missing. The table includes fewer than 200,000 clones, roughly 89% detected once. The sequenced sample consisted of peripheral blood. Receptor source: a woman between 65 and 79 years old with COVID-19, enrolled during active disease.

The rearrangement links TRBV28 to TRBJ1-3; 8 bases fit TRBD1. Germline loops: CDR1 MDHEN, CDR2 SYDVKM. CDR3 length equals 15 residues. V dropped 0 bases and J dropped 7; count of bases not matched to a gene: 5. In DNA, the CDR3 is TGTGCCAGCAGTTTATGGTCCAGGGGGCGGAACACCATATATTTT. Its translation: CASSLWSRGRNTIYF.

This clone was recorded once. The V call is TRBV21-1, the J call TRBJ2-5; the D call of TRBD2 is as the table states it, not checked on the DNA. TRBV21-1 is an annotated pseudogene. This CDR3 has 14 residues. As DNA, the CDR3 is TGTGCCAGCAGCAACGGGGTGACCCAAGAGACCCAGTACTTC. Residues: CASSNGVTQETQYF.

J is TRBJ1-1 and V is TRBV3-1 (or the pseudogene TRBV3-2), with D possibly matching TRBD1 (5 bases). Germline V gene data show CDR1 as LGHDT and CDR2 as YNNKEL (reference sequence). V lost 3 bases, J lost 11 bases, and 19 bases lay in between. The CDR3 covers 14 residues. The CDR3 is CASSQQGFTPVAFF. Written as DNA, the CDR3 is TGTGCCAGCAGCCAGCAGGGATTTACCCCTGTTGCTTTCTTT.

The chain links TRBV5-6 to TRBJ2-6, with 11 bases matching TRBD1. The ends lost 8 bases at V and 4 bases at J; junction bases unmatched: 5. Per germline, CDR1 SGHDT and CDR2 YYEEEE. CDR3 length: 15 residues. CDR3 in amino acids: CARGTGGPGANVLTF. The CDR3 DNA is TGTGCCAGGGGGACAGGGGGACCGGGGGCCAACGTCCTGACTTTC.

This chain joins TRBV28 and TRBJ2-1; 8 bases match TRBD1. Germline CDR1 and CDR2: MDHEN and SYDVKM. Trimming cost V 6 bases and J 8 bases; bases outside gene matches: 3. CDR3 length equals 12 residues. CDR3 sequence reads: CASSHRGYEQFF. In nucleotides, the CDR3 is TGTGCCAGCAGCCACAGGGGGTATGAGCAGTTCTTC.

The gene calls are TRBV29-1 and TRBJ2-3, with 11 bases matching TRBD1. J was trimmed by 7 bases and V by 3 bases; bases with no gene match: 6. Germline lookup yields CDR1 SQVTM and CDR2 ANQGSEA. The CDR3 length is 14 residues. The CDR3 sequence is CSVEGGQGVNTQYF. For the CDR3, the DNA is TGCAGCGTTGAGGGGGGACAGGGGGTGAATACGCAGTATTTT.

This clone has only a few counts. The chain has TRBV7-9 and TRBJ2-1, with D unclear. This CDR3 contains 14 residues. Trimming removed 4 bases at V and 10 bases at J, with 17 bases between. Germline-derived CDR1 and CDR2 are SEHNR and FQNEAQ (reference sequence). The CDR3 nucleotides are TGTGCCAGCAGCTCATATATAGGTCTACAGGAGCAGTTCTTC. It yields the protein CASSSYIGLQEQFF. The complete variable domain, with remaining parts taken from reference TRBV7-9 and TRBJ2-1, reads DTGVSQNPRHKITKRGQNVTFRCDPISEHNRLYWYRQTLGQGPEFLTYFQNEAQLEKSRLLSDRFSAERPKGSFSTLEIQRTEQGDSAMYLCASSSYIGLQEQFFGPGTRLTVL.

In its sample, this clone was seen once. This chain connects TRBV7-9 to TRBJ2-6; D unresolved. Trimming stripped 5 bases from V and 1 base from J, with 3 bases between. CDR3 length: 13 residues. CDR1 SEHNR and CDR2 FQNEAQ come from the germline V gene (reference sequence). CDR3 sequence reads: CASSQSGANVLTF. In DNA form, the CDR3 reads TGTGCCAGCAGCCAATCTGGGGCCAACGTCCTGACTTTC. The entire variable domain, with the rest obtained from reference TRBV7-9 and TRBJ2-6, is as follows: DTGVSQNPRHKITKRGQNVTFRCDPISEHNRLYWYRQTLGQGPEFLTYFQNEAQLEKSRLLSDRFSAERPKGSFSTLEIQRTEQGDSAMYLCASSQSGANVLTFGAGSRLTVL.

This chain connects TRBV5-1 to TRBJ2-7, with a possible D match to TRBD2 (6 bases). This CDR3 is built from 13 residues. Germline CDR1 SGHRS, CDR2 YFSETQ. Trimming took off 2 bases at V and 3 bases at J, with 9 bases between the two ends. The CDR3 spells CASSFAGIYEQYF. In DNA, the CDR3 is TGCGCCAGCAGCTTTGCGGGAATCTACGAGCAGTACTTC. Complete variable domain (other parts from reference TRBV5-1 and TRBJ2-7): KAGVTQTPRYLIKTRGQQVTLSCSPISGHRSVSWYQQTPGQGLQFLFEYFSETQRNKGNFPGRFSGRQFSNSRSEMNVSTLELGDSALYLCASSFAGIYEQYFGPGTRLTVT.

J is TRBJ1-1 and V is TRBV5-1; the D is unclear. With 0 bases removed from V and 4 bases from J, the gap between germline ends came to 10 bases. Germline loops: CDR1 SGHRS, CDR2 YFSETQ. The CDR3 runs to 14 residues. CDR3 sequence reads: CASSLGDGATEAFF. In nucleotides, the CDR3 is TGCGCCAGCAGCTTGGGTGATGGAGCCACTGAAGCTTTCTTT.

This clone occurred once. The chain's CDR3 is CASSPREGYNSPLHF. CDR3 coding DNA: TGTGCCAGCAGCCCCAGGGAGGGATATAATTCACCCCTCCACTTT. V usage is TRBV6-5 and J usage is TRBJ1-6, with D tentatively TRBD1 (5 bases). This CDR3 is built from 15 residues. Between the trimmed V and J ends, which lost 6 bases and 4 bases, there was a span of 13 bases. Germline CDR1 reads MNHEY; CDR2 reads SVGAGI.

The chain combines TRBV7-9 with TRBJ2-5; 12 positions agree with TRBD2. The CDR3 is 15 residues long. V gave up 9 bases and J gave up 5 bases; unmatched junction bases: 10. Germline lookup yields CDR1 SEHNR and CDR2 FQNEAQ (reference sequence). The CDR3 sequence: CASQRRLAGDETQYF. As DNA, the CDR3 is TGTGCCAGTCAGAGGCGACTAGCGGGAGACGAGACCCAGTACTTC.

V is TRBV14 and J is TRBJ2-1; D perhaps matches TRBD2 (6 bases). Looked up from germline, CDR1 is SGHDN and CDR2 is FVKESK. The CDR3 consists of 18 residues. V was shortened by 0 bases and J by 3 bases, with 18 bases between the two germline ends. The CDR3 here is CASSQDFTSRRIYNEQFF. The CDR3 DNA follows: TGTGCCAGCAGCCAAGATTTTACTAGCAGGCGGATCTACAATGAGCAGTTCTTC. The full variable domain, with the rest looked up from reference TRBV14 and TRBJ2-1, is EAGVTQFPSHSVIEKGQTVTLRCDPISGHDNLYWYRRVMGKEIKFLLHFVKESKQDESGMPNNRFLAERTGGTYSTLKVQPAELEDSGVYFCASSQDFTSRRIYNEQFFGPGTRLTVL.

The V call is TRBV21-1, the J call TRBJ2-7; the table's D call of TRBD2 was not tested on the DNA. TRBV21-1 is reported as a pseudogene. This CDR3 spans 15 amino acids. DNA for the CDR3: TGTGCCAGCAGCTCCCCCCGCCCAAGCGGCCACGAGCAGTACTTC. Protein: CASSSPRPSGHEQYF.

The CDR3 region has the DNA TGCAGCGTTGGGTCAGGGGCAGGCAATCAGCCCCAGCATTTT. Translated, it gives CSVGSGAGNQPQHF. This chain uses TRBV29-1 with TRBJ1-5; possibly TRBD1 for D (6 bases). Germline V gene sequence: CDR1 SQVTM, CDR2 ANQGSEA. The CDR3 spans 14 residues. V lost 4 bases to trimming and J lost 2 bases, with 12 bases between them.

This clone has a handful of counts. The chain carries TRBV5-5 and TRBJ2-7; 13 bases fit TRBD2. The germline CDR1 and CDR2 sequences are SGHKS and YYEKEE (reference sequence). The CDR3 totals 16 residues. J lost 3 bases, V lost 2 bases, and 5 bases had no gene match. The CDR3 region is CASSFRLAGGIYEQYF. The CDR3 nucleotides are TGTGCCAGCAGCTTCAGACTAGCGGGAGGAATCTACGAGCAGTACTTC.

This clone occurred a few times. The chain couples TRBV27 to TRBJ1-5; unclear D gene. Trimming shortened V by 0 bases and J by 11 bases, and 17 bases separated the two germline ends. Germline V gene sequence: CDR1 MNHEY, CDR2 SMNVEV (reference sequence). The CDR3 covers 15 residues. CDR3 region: CASSLSTALREAQHF. The CDR3 DNA is TGTGCCAGCAGTTTATCCACAGCACTACGGGAGGCCCAGCATTTT.

V gene TRBV3-1 (or the pseudogene TRBV3-2) combines with J gene TRBJ2-2; 11 bases map to TRBD1. This CDR3 is 17 amino acids long. After removal of 1 base from V and 1 base from J, the junction contained 2 bases not matched to a gene. The germline gives CDR1 LGHDT, CDR2 YNNKEL (reference sequence). CDR3 in DNA: TGTGCCAGCAGCCAAGGGACAGGGGGCTTGAACACCGGGGAGCTGTTTTTT. This encodes CASSQGTGGLNTGELFF.

The rearrangement uses TRBV30 and TRBJ1-2; unclear D gene. V shed 2 bases and J shed 8 bases, with 15 bases lying between them. The CDR3 extends over 13 amino acids. Germline V gives CDR1 GTSNPN, CDR2 SVGIG (reference sequence). The CDR3 nucleotides are TGTGCCTGGAGTCCACAGAACTCTCGAGGCTACACCTTC. The encoded protein is CAWSPQNSRGYTF. Combining the CDR3 with reference TRBV30 and TRBJ1-2 gives the whole variable domain SQTIHQWPATLVQPVGSPLSLECTVEGTSNPNLYWYRQAAGRGLQLLFYSVGIGQISSEVPQNLSASRPQDRQFILSSKKLLLSDSGFYLCAWSPQNSRGYTFGSGTRLTVV.